These T cell receptor beta chains were read from a single sample in a study of T cell changes during pregnancy in multiple sclerosis. Sequencing used immunoSEQ multiplex PCR; TCRdb keeps in-frame clones, though not all of them. The sample carries 25,000 to 35,000 clones, roughly nine tenths recorded once. Specimen: CD8+ T cells from peripheral blood mononuclear cells, collected in the first trimester of pregnancy. Receptors were obtained from a female donor with multiple sclerosis, enrolled in a pregnancy study. CDR3s include the opening cysteine and the closing phenylalanine or tryptophan. The order of the fields is D gene, J gene, clone size, CDR3 length, V gene, CDR3 protein, CDR3 DNA. The D gene is left open where the match is weak. Some rows have no size entry. The others give once, few or many, or a class for an expanded clone.

>NA|TRBJ2-2|NA|14|TRBV5-1
CASSLEQVVGELFF
TGCGCCAGCAGCTTGGAACAGGTGGTCGGGGAGCTGTTTTTT
>TRBD2|TRBJ2-7|NA|14|TRBV29-1
CSVEGLAGDREQYF
TGCAGCGTTGAGGGACTAGCGGGAGACCGCGAGCAGTACTTC
>TRBD2|TRBJ2-7|once|12|TRBV2
CASSSGSYEQYF
TGTGCCAGCTCTAGCGGCTCCTACGAGCAGTACTTC
>TRBD1|TRBJ2-7|medium-sized|17|TRBV12-5
CASGLAIGQGIDNEQYF
TGTGCTAGTGGTTTGGCCATTGGACAGGGGATCGACAACGAGCAGTACTTC
>NA|TRBJ2-7|NA|14|TRBV9
CASSVALGNYEQYF
TGTGCCAGCAGCGTAGCACTCGGGAACTACGAGCAGTACTTC
>TRBD1|TRBJ2-7|NA|17|TRBV28
CASNLGYRDRKGYEQYF
TGTGCCAGCAACTTGGGGTACCGGGACAGAAAAGGCTACGAGCAGTACTTC
>TRBD2|TRBJ2-1|NA|15|TRBV6-5
CASSSSGTSGNEQFF
TGTGCCAGCAGTTCGTCCGGGACTAGCGGAAATGAGCAGTTCTTC
>NA|TRBJ2-1|NA|15|TRBV5-5
CASSSDSGDYNEQFF
TGTGCCAGCAGCTCCGATTCGGGGGACTACAATGAGCAGTTCTTC
>NA|TRBJ2-7|NA|13|TRBV2
CASNRDNSYEQYF
TGTGCCAGTAACCGGGACAACTCCTACGAGCAGTACTTC
>NA|TRBJ1-2|NA|15|TRBV6-1
CASTQKGVNNYGYTF
TGTGCCAGCACTCAAAAGGGGGTAAATAACTATGGCTACACCTTC
>TRBD2|TRBJ2-3|NA|18|TRBV4-3
CASSRGSGRVGSTDTQYF
TGCGCCAGCAGCCGAGGTAGCGGGAGGGTTGGGAGCACAGATACGCAGTATTTT
>TRBD2|TRBJ2-1|NA|18|TRBV6-4
CASNGLAGGTPSFNEQFF
TGTGCCAGCAACGGACTAGCGGGAGGAACCCCCTCTTTCAATGAGCAGTTCTTC
>TRBD1|TRBJ1-5|NA|15|TRBV6-1
CASSEGTGSSQPQHF
TGTGCCAGCAGTGAAGGGACAGGGTCGAGTCAGCCCCAGCATTTT
>NA|TRBJ2-7|NA|13|TRBV11-3
CASSDRSSYEQYF
TGTGCCAGCAGCGACAGAAGCTCCTACGAGCAGTACTTC
>NA|TRBJ1-1|NA|16|TRBV19
CASSIGLAARNTEAFF
TGTGCCAGTAGTATAGGACTGGCAGCACGGAACACTGAAGCTTTCTTT
>TRBD2|TRBJ2-2|NA|13|TRBV29-1
CSVDGRDTGELFF
TGCAGCGTTGACGGGAGGGACACCGGGGAGCTGTTTTTT
>NA|TRBJ2-7|NA|14|TRBV5-4
CASSPGDRVLEQYF
TGTGCCAGCAGCCCCGGGGATAGAGTCCTCGAGCAGTACTTC
>TRBD2|TRBJ2-1|NA|13|TRBV7-3
CASSGNSGGEQFF
TGTGCCAGCAGCGGTAATAGCGGGGGTGAGCAGTTCTTC